This TCR beta chain emerged from a study of naive and memory T cell subsets. CDR1 SGHTA and CDR2 FQGNSA come from the germline V gene. The CDR3 is 16 residues long. V lost 5 bases and J lost 4, with 18 bases in between. Both TRBC1 and TRBC2 were covered by a beta constant-region primer of two equimolar oligonucleotides. Four rounds of PCR amplified the ligated cDNA using nested alpha and beta constant-region primers plus SP2. Via MiXCR, TCRdb re-called the UMI-ligation and nested PCR reads, giving one row per CDR3 protein. The table lists 95,000 to 150,000 distinct CDR3 sequences, roughly 32% of them singletons. For this clonotype: Its antigen is unknown.

Study-level points and caveats: There was no ground truth to check naive and memory subset results.

CD4+ T cell IFNgamma after overnight CMV lysate exposure gave donor CMV status. Specimen: central memory CD4+ T cells from blood. This TCR derives from a human donor in good health. The chain links TRBV7-2 to TRBJ2-1, with D maybe TRBD2 (6 bases). The CDR3 here is CASSPRRDSRYNEQFF. For the CDR3, the DNA is TGTGCCAGCAGCCCGCGGCGGGACTCGCGTTACAATGAGCAGTTCTTC.